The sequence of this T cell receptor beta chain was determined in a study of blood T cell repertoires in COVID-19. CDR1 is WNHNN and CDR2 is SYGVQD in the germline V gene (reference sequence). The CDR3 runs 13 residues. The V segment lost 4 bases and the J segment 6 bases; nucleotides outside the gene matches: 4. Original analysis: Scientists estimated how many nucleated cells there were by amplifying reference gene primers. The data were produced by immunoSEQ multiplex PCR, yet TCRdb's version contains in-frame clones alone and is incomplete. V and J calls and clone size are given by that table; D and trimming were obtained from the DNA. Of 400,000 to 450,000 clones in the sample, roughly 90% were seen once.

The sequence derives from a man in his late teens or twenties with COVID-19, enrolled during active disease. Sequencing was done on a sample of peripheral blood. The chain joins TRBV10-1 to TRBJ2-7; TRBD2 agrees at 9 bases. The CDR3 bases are TGCGCCAGCAGTGGCGGGAGGGCCCTCGAGCAGTACTTC. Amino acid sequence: CASSGGRALEQYF.